This entry features one T cell receptor (beta chain) sequence. Produced via immunoSEQ multiplex PCR; TCRdb's table is partial and in-frame only. The sample consists of 280,000 or so clones, around 85% of them appearing once. These data belong to a study of blood T cell repertoires in COVID-19. The CDR3 totals 11 residues. The V gene's germline CDR1 is LNHNV and CDR2 YYDKDF (reference sequence). Trimming cost V 8 bases and J 4 bases, with 8 bases left between them. This sequence joins TRBV15 and TRBJ1-2; D call uncertain. This TCR came from a woman between 50 and 59 years old who had recovered from COVID-19. The sequencing input was PBMCs or T cells enriched from blood (not recorded which). CDR3 loop: CATFSGYGYTF. The CDR3 DNA is TGTGCCACCTTTTCCGGCTATGGCTACACCTTC.